Shown below are 14 T cell receptor beta chains from a single sample sequenced in a study of cytomegalovirus exposure and HLA in healthy donors. PCR involved 60 Vbeta and 13 Jbeta primers. Sequencing used immunoSEQ multiplex PCR; TCRdb keeps in-frame clones, though not all of them. Seen here are approximately 150,000 clones, around nine tenths observed once, and the top ten hold about 0.85%. Sequencing was carried out using PBMCs. The receptors stem from a woman aged 25 to 39 in good health and CMV-seronegative.

The chain is built from TRBV19 and TRBJ2-2; 7 bases line up with TRBD2. The CDR3 has 14 residues. V shed 5 bases and J 7 bases; nucleotides not matched to a gene: 7. From germline, CDR1 is LNHDA and CDR2 SQIVND (reference sequence). The CDR3 coding sequence is TGTGCCAGTAGTCTGGGAGGGTCAATCGGGGAGCTGTTTTTT. It is translated as CASSLGGSIGELFF. The full variable domain, with the rest looked up from reference TRBV19 and TRBJ2-2, is DGGITQSPKYLFRKEGQNVTLSCEQNLNHDAMYWYRQDPGQGLRLIYYSQIVNDFQKGDIAEGYSVSREKKESFPLTVTSAQKNPTAFYLCASSLGGSIGELFFGEGSRLTVL.

The gene calls are TRBV5-6 and TRBJ1-1; D gene ambiguous. The CDR3 spans 14 residues. CDR1 SGHDT and CDR2 YYEEEE come from the germline V gene. The ends were cut back, 0 bases at V and 0 bases at J, with 6 bases in the middle. Here the CDR3 DNA reads TGTGCCAGCAGCTTGGTAGTGATGAACACTGAAGCTTTCTTT. Its protein is CASSLVVMNTEAFF.

V gene TRBV6-1 combines with J gene TRBJ1-5; the D is unclear. The CDR3 loop spans 16 amino acids. CDR1 MNHNS and CDR2 SASEGT come from the germline V gene. Trimming shortened V by 4 bases and J by 2 bases, and 15 bases separated the two germline ends. This CDR3 reads CASSAYVGGGNQPQHF. Written as DNA, the CDR3 is TGTGCCAGCAGTGCGTATGTCGGCGGGGGCAATCAGCCCCAGCATTTT.

This rearrangement joins TRBV19 to TRBJ1-1; 12 bases fit TRBD1. Looked up from germline, CDR1 is LNHDA and CDR2 is SQIVND (reference sequence). With V trimmed by 8 bases and J by 0 bases, 10 bases remained unmatched. CDR3 size: 17 residues. In DNA, the CDR3 is TGTGCCAGTTGCCCTGGGGACAGGGGGCAAATGAACACTGAAGCTTTCTTT. This codes for CASCPGDRGQMNTEAFF.

This clone was counted once. V usage is TRBV11-2 and J usage is TRBJ2-3; TRBD2 matches at 7 bases. The germline CDR1 and CDR2 sequences are SGHAT and FQNNGV. The V gene end was trimmed by 9 bases and the J gene end by 0 bases; junction bases not matched to a gene: 6. CDR3 length equals 14 residues. The CDR3 loop reads CASKTGGSTDTQYF. The CDR3 DNA reads as TGTGCCAGTAAAACGGGAGGTAGCACAGATACGCAGTATTTT.

The chain couples TRBV30 to TRBJ2-2; 7 positions agree with TRBD2. CDR1 GTSNPN and CDR2 SVGIG come from the germline V gene (reference sequence). CDR3 length equals 14 residues. Trimming at V came to 5 bases and at J to 4 bases, leaving 7 bases not matched to a gene. The CDR3 bases are TGTGCCTGGGGGCGGGGGTCCGGCACCGGGGAGCTGTTTTTT. Translation gives CAWGRGSGTGELFF.

About this clone itself: This sample also contains other DNA sequences that code for the same CDR3. The rearrangement joins TRBV7-7 to TRBJ2-5; 14 nucleotides align to TRBD2. The CDR3 has 17 residues. Per germline, CDR1 SSHAT and CDR2 FNYEAQ (reference sequence). Germline trimming cut 1 base from V and 4 bases from J; bases unmatched to any gene: 5. CDR3 sequence reads: CASSLGGLAGVGETQYF. In nucleotides, the CDR3 is TGTGCCAGCAGCTTAGGGGGACTAGCGGGAGTGGGAGAGACCCAGTACTTC.

The chain uses TRBV19 and TRBJ1-1; D call uncertain. The V gene's germline CDR1 is LNHDA and CDR2 SQIVND (reference sequence). V dropped 3 bases and J dropped 1 base, with 12 bases sitting between them. This CDR3 contains 15 residues. CDR3 region: CASSILPQRNTEAFF. In DNA form, the CDR3 reads TGTGCCAGTAGTATTCTCCCACAGAGGAACACTGAAGCTTTCTTT. The complete variable domain, with remaining parts taken from reference TRBV19 and TRBJ1-1, reads DGGITQSPKYLFRKEGQNVTLSCEQNLNHDAMYWYRQDPGQGLRLIYYSQIVNDFQKGDIAEGYSVSREKKESFPLTVTSAQKNPTAFYLCASSILPQRNTEAFFGQGTRLTVV.

The chain combines TRBV7-9 with TRBJ2-1, with 7 bases fitting TRBD2. CDR3 length: 19 amino acids. V dropped 5 bases and J dropped 0; count of bases not matched to a gene: 16. CDR1 and CDR2 from the germline V gene are SEHNR and FQNEAQ (reference sequence). As DNA, the CDR3 is TGTGCCAGCAGCCCCCGAATTCGACTAGCCTCAAGCTCCTACAATGAGCAGTTCTTC. Its protein is CASSPRIRLASSSYNEQFF.

The chain uses TRBV5-1 and TRBJ2-3, with D perhaps matching TRBD2 (6 bases). The V gene's germline CDR1 is SGHRS and CDR2 YFSETQ. The CDR3 consists of 15 residues. V gave up 4 bases and J gave up 2 bases, with 14 bases separating them. DNA for the CDR3: TGCGCCAGCAGCGGGGGGATGGGGGTCACAGATACGCAGTATTTT. Its protein product is CASSGGMGVTDTQYF. Full variable domain (rest looked up from reference TRBV5-1 and TRBJ2-3): KAGVTQTPRYLIKTRGQQVTLSCSPISGHRSVSWYQQTPGQGLQFLFEYFSETQRNKGNFPGRFSGRQFSNSRSEMNVSTLELGDSALYLCASSGGMGVTDTQYFGPGTRLTVL.

The V and J genes are TRBV5-6 and TRBJ2-1, with 11 bases that match TRBD2. The CDR3 has 17 residues. Germline CDR1 is SGHDT and CDR2 is YYEEEE. The V gene end was trimmed by 0 bases and the J gene end by 8 bases; junction bases not matched to a gene: 10. DNA of the CDR3: TGTGCCAGCAGCTTGGCCGGGGTAGCGGGAGGGACGTATGAGCAGTTCTTC. It encodes CASSLAGVAGGTYEQFF.

This sequence joins TRBV18 and TRBJ2-5; D is unresolved. CDR3 size: 12 residues. The ends were cut back, 5 bases at V and 5 bases at J, with 9 bases in the middle. Germline V gene lookup returns CDR1 KGHSH and CDR2 LQKENI. The CDR3 bases are TGTGCCAGCTCAGAACGGTCCGAGACCCAGTACTTC. It yields the protein CASSERSETQYF.

The rearrangement joins TRBV2 to TRBJ2-7; TRBD2 matches 8 bases. The J segment lost 0 bases and the V segment lost 8 bases, leaving 6 bases of the junction unmatched. The CDR3 has 14 amino acids. Germline-derived CDR1 and CDR2 are SNHLY and FYNNEI. The CDR3 is CASPPAGASYEQYF. The CDR3 coding sequence is TGTGCCAGCCCGCCAGCGGGGGCCTCCTACGAGCAGTACTTC.

The V call is TRBV6-6, the J call TRBJ1-5, with D tentatively TRBD1 (5 bases). The CDR3 runs 15 residues. V dropped 4 bases and J dropped 2 bases, with 12 bases sitting between them. CDR1 is MNHNY, CDR2 SVGAGI, per germline (reference sequence). This CDR3 is CASSFGTSGNQPQHF. Written as DNA, the CDR3 is TGTGCCAGCAGTTTCGGGACTTCGGGCAATCAGCCCCAGCATTTT.